These T cell receptor beta chains were read from a single sample in a study of blood T cell repertoires in COVID-19. The table came from immunoSEQ multiplex PCR; TCRdb's copy has only in-frame clones and leaves some out. The sample contains 140,000 to 150,000 clones, more than 75% of which appear only once. The sample comprised peripheral blood. These receptors were obtained from a man aged 55 to 70 with acute or convalescent COVID-19. CDR3s include the opening cysteine and the closing phenylalanine or tryptophan. The D gene is left open where the match is weak. Size values are once, few and many counts, or a class for expanded clones, and some rows have none.

>TRBJ1-6|many|TRBD1|TRBV3-1/TRBV3-2
TGTGCCAGCAACAAACAGGGGAATTCACCCCTCCACTTT
CASNKQGNSPLHF
>TRBJ2-7|NA|NA|TRBV11-2
TGTGCCAGCAGCTTAGGGGTGGGAGGCCGTTACGAGCAGTACTTC
CASSLGVGGRYEQYF
>TRBJ2-2|NA|NA|TRBV19
TGTGCCAGTACCTCAGCGGGCGGTCGGGACACCGGGGAGCTGTTTTTT
CASTSAGGRDTGELFF
>TRBJ1-1|few|NA|TRBV6-5
TGTGCCAGCAGACGGGAGGCCTCTGAAGCTTTCTTT
CASRREASEAFF
>TRBJ2-3|NA|TRBD2|TRBV2
TGTGCCAGCCGTTTGGGACTAGCAGCAGATACGCAGTATTTT
CASRLGLAADTQYF
>TRBJ2-2|NA|TRBD1|TRBV10-3
TGTGCCATCGGGGACAGGGGGCGTATCGGGGAGCTGTTTTTT
CAIGDRGRIGELFF
>TRBJ2-1|once|NA|TRBV10-3
TGTGCCACCTACCCCGACTCCGGCTCCTACAATGAGCAGTTCTTC
CATYPDSGSYNEQFF
>TRBJ2-3|once|NA|TRBV4-1
TGCGCCAGCAGCCAGAGCGCAGATACGCAGTATTTT
CASSQSADTQYF
>TRBJ1-5|NA|NA|TRBV19
TGTGCCAGTAGTATCACCGGTAGCAATCAGCCCCAGCATTTT
CASSITGSNQPQHF
>TRBJ2-2|NA|TRBD1|TRBV4-2
TGTGCCAGCAGCCCCGGACAGGGAGTCACCGGGGAGCTGTTTTTT
CASSPGQGVTGELFF
>TRBJ1-1|NA|NA|TRBV19
TGTGCCAGTACCCAAGACAGGTTTATGAACACTGAAGCTTTCTTT
CASTQDRFMNTEAFF
>TRBJ2-1|NA|TRBD2|TRBV3-1/TRBV3-2
TGTGCCAGCAGCCAAGGGACTAGTAAGGATGAGCAGTTCTTC
CASSQGTSKDEQFF
>TRBJ1-1|few|TRBD1|TRBV18
TGTGCCAGCTCTCCGGGACAGGAGTCCTCGGCTTTCTTT
CASSPGQESSAFF
>TRBJ2-3|NA|TRBD2|TRBV19
TGTGCCAGCGGGGGGACGTACACAGATACGCAGTATTTT
CASGGTYTDTQYF
>TRBJ2-7|NA|TRBD1|TRBV4-1
TGCGCCAGCAGCCAACGATCATTCCGGGACAGGGCCGACGAGCAGTACTTC
CASSQRSFRDRADEQYF
>TRBJ2-3|few|NA|TRBV28
TGTGCCAGCAGTGTCTACGCCGGGGGTCTAGCGCAGTATTTT
CASSVYAGGLAQYF
>TRBJ2-1|NA|TRBD2|TRBV2
TGTGCCAGCAGCTCCGGGACTAGCCGGTACAATGAGCAGTTCTTC
CASSSGTSRYNEQFF
>TRBJ2-7|once|NA|TRBV7-2
TGTGCCAGCAGCTTATTCCAATTCACCTACGAGCAGTACTTC
CASSLFQFTYEQYF
>TRBJ1-3|NA|NA|TRBV7-9
TGTGCCAGCAGCCCGAGACAGACTGGAAACACCATATATTTT
CASSPRQTGNTIYF
>TRBJ1-1|NA|TRBD1|TRBV19
TGTGCCAGTAGTATAAGTGGGACAGCTGAAGCTTTCTTT
CASSISGTAEAFF
>TRBJ1-1|few|TRBD1|TRBV6-5
TGTGCCAGCAGTTACCTTTGGGGACAGGCAATGACGCAAGCTTTCTTT
CASSYLWGQAMTQAFF
>TRBJ2-2|NA|TRBD1|TRBV2
TGTGCCAGCAGTGTAGGCCAGGGGGATTCCGGGGAGCTGTTTTTT
CASSVGQGDSGELFF
>TRBJ1-2|few|NA|TRBV19
TGTGCCAGTTTGACTCCTGGGTATTATGGCTACACCTTC
CASLTPGYYGYTF
>TRBJ2-7|NA|NA|TRBV6-5
TGTGCCAGCAAGCGGGGGACAGCCTCCTACGAGCAGTACTTC
CASKRGTASYEQYF
>TRBJ2-3|few|NA|TRBV19
TGTGCCAGTAGGCCAGCGGGCACAGATACGCAGTATTTT
CASRPAGTDTQYF
>TRBJ2-7|few|NA|TRBV9
TGTGCCAGCAGCGTAGATGGACTCTCCTACGAGCAGTACTTC
CASSVDGLSYEQYF
>TRBJ2-6|NA|NA|TRBV5-8
TGTGCCAGCAGCCCCGGGGTCTCTGGGGCCAACGTCCTGACTTTC
CASSPGVSGANVLTF
>TRBJ2-1|once|NA|TRBV29-1
TGCAGCGTTGCAGAAAGGGGGGGTGAGCAGTTCTTC
CSVAERGGEQFF
>TRBJ2-3|NA|TRBD2|TRBV24-1
TGTGCCACCAGTGACACGGGAGGGAGGGCAGATACGCAGTATTTT
CATSDTGGRADTQYF
>TRBJ2-3|once|NA|TRBV10-3
TGTGCCACCGTTAAGGAGGTGACAGATACGCAGTATTTT
CATVKEVTDTQYF
>TRBJ1-4|NA|NA|TRBV6-1
TGTGCCAGCAGTGAAGGAGGAGCAACTAATGAAAAACTGTTTTTT
CASSEGGATNEKLFF
>TRBJ1-1|NA|TRBD1|TRBV7-3
TGTGCCAGCAGCCAAGACAGGGTGACTGAAGCTTTCTTT
CASSQDRVTEAFF
>TRBJ2-5|few|NA|TRBV11-2
TGTGCCAGCGGGCCTCAGGGGGGCTTGGCCCAGTACTTC
CASGPQGGLAQYF
>TRBJ2-5|NA|NA|TRBV2
TGTGCCAGCAGTGAAGCGCGGGAGACCCAGTACTTC
CASSEARETQYF
>TRBJ2-1|NA|NA|TRBV5-4
TGTGCCAGCAGCGTGGGCGGGGGCTGGAGCTCCTACAATGAGCAGTTCTTC
CASSVGGGWSSYNEQFF
>TRBJ2-4|once|NA|TRBV25-1
TGTGCCAGCAGTGAAGGGGCGAGTGGGAACATTCAGTACTTC
CASSEGASGNIQYF
>TRBJ2-1|NA|TRBD2|TRBV5-1
TGCGCCAGCAGCGCTAACGGACTAGCATACGATGAGCAGTTCTTC
CASSANGLAYDEQFF
>TRBJ2-7|NA|NA|TRBV11-1
TGTGCCAGCAGCCTTACCGGGAATTTGAACTACGAGCAGTACTTC
CASSLTGNLNYEQYF
>TRBJ2-7|NA|NA|TRBV21-1
TGTGCCAGCAGCTTGAGAAGGGGGGGGAAGGGCCACGAGCAGTACTTC
CASSLRRGGKGHEQYF
>TRBJ2-4|NA|NA|TRBV4-1
TGCGCCAGCAGCCAAGAGTGGCCCGAAAACATTCAGTACTTC
CASSQEWPENIQYF
>TRBJ1-5|many|NA|TRBV28
TGTGCCAGCAGTTTGGGCACTTATAGCAATCAGCCCCAGCATTTT
CASSLGTYSNQPQHF
>TRBJ1-3|few|TRBD1|TRBV6-5
TGTGCCAGCAGTTCCTCGACAGGGACTGGAAACACCATATATTTT
CASSSSTGTGNTIYF
>TRBJ2-1|NA|TRBD2|TRBV7-8
TGTGCCAGCAGCTTATTAGCGGGAGTCAACAATGAGCAGTTCTTC
CASSLLAGVNNEQFF
>TRBJ1-2|NA|NA|TRBV4-1
TGCGCCAGCAGCCAAGTTGCCTCGGGGGAAGACTATGGCTACACCTTC
CASSQVASGEDYGYTF
>TRBJ2-3|NA|TRBD2|TRBV9
TGTGCCAGCAGCGTAGCGGGCGGGGGAGGAACAGATACGCAGTATTTT
CASSVAGGGGTDTQYF